The 8 T cell receptor beta chains below were found in one sample sequenced in a study of T cell responses to AZD1222 COVID-19 vaccine. Sequencing used immunoSEQ multiplex PCR; TCRdb keeps in-frame clones, though not all of them. The sample contains tens of thousands of clones, 80% to 95% of which appear only once. The source was peripheral blood, collected 28 days after the second AZD1222 dose. The receptors shown here come from an adult who received the AZD1222 COVID-19 vaccine.

This chain joins TRBV6-6 and TRBJ1-2; 9 nucleotides align to TRBD1. The V segment lost 6 bases and the J segment 6 bases; nucleotides outside the gene matches: 8. Germline CDR1 MNHNY, CDR2 SVGAGI (reference sequence). The CDR3 has 14 residues. CDR3 amino acids: CASSRDRDVHGYTF. The DNA for the CDR3 is TGTGCCAGCAGCAGGGACAGGGACGTCCATGGCTACACCTTC.

This clone has only one observation. The chain joins TRBV4-1 to TRBJ1-3; tentative D call: TRBD1 (6 bases). The CDR3 runs 20 residues. Trimming removed 1 base from V and 0 bases from J, with 22 bases in between. The germline V gene encodes CDR1 MGHRA and CDR2 YSYEKL. CDR3 sequence: CASSQGETAGARVSGNTIYF. For the CDR3, the DNA is TGCGCCAGCAGCCAAGGTGAGACAGCAGGGGCAAGGGTCTCTGGAAACACCATATATTTT.

This clone appeared a single time. V is TRBV6-5 and J is TRBJ2-7; 8 bases match TRBD2. With V trimmed by 11 bases and J by 3 bases, 9 bases remained unmatched. CDR1 is MNHEY and CDR2 is SVGAGI in the germline V gene. This CDR3 is built from 13 residues. The DNA of the CDR3 is TGTGCCGCAGTTAAAAGCGGGGGCTACGAGCAGTACTTC. It is translated as CAAVKSGGYEQYF.

The genes are TRBV7-9 and TRBJ2-5, with 10 bases identical to TRBD2. J lost 9 bases, V lost 4 bases, and 8 bases had no gene match. This CDR3 has 14 amino acids. The germline gives CDR1 SEHNR, CDR2 FQNEAQ (reference sequence). The CDR3 coding sequence is TGTGCCAGCAGCTCTCTAGCGGGGGCCCCAGCCCAGTACTTC. Translated, it gives CASSSLAGAPAQYF.

This chain connects TRBV11-3 to TRBJ1-6, with D hard to call. Germline V gene data show CDR1 as SGHNT and CDR2 as YENEEA. The CDR3 runs 14 residues. Between the trimmed V and J ends, which lost 5 bases and 5 bases, there was a span of 10 bases. For the CDR3, the DNA is TGTGCCAGCAGCAAGGACGGAGATAATTCACCCCTCCACTTT. Amino acid sequence: CASSKDGDNSPLHF. Complete variable domain (other parts from reference TRBV11-3 and TRBJ1-6): EAGVVQSPRYKIIEKKQPVAFWCNPISGHNTLYWYLQNLGQGPELLIRYENEEAVDDSQLPKDRFSAERLKGVDSTLKIQPAELGDSAVYLCASSKDGDNSPLHFGNGTRLTVT.

The chain employs TRBV18 and TRBJ2-5; possibly TRBD2 for D (5 bases). Germline CDR1 and CDR2: KGHSH and LQKENI. Trimming took 1 base from V and 1 from J, leaving 7 bases between them. This CDR3 has 14 amino acids. The CDR3 nucleotides read TGTGCCAGCTCACCACTAGCGATCCAAGAGACCCAGTACTTC. It yields the protein CASSPLAIQETQYF.

This chain connects TRBV6-5 to TRBJ2-7, with 9 bases matching TRBD1. V gave up 6 bases and J gave up 1 base; unmatched junction bases: 7. The CDR3 consists of 15 residues. Germline CDR1 and CDR2: MNHEY and SVGAGI. CDR3 amino acids: CASRLGTGFSYEQYF. As DNA, the CDR3 is TGTGCCAGCAGGCTAGGGACAGGGTTTTCCTACGAGCAGTACTTC.

V gene TRBV6-8 combines with J gene TRBJ1-2; TRBD1 matches 9 bases. The germline V gene encodes CDR1 MNHGY and CDR2 SAAAGT. The V and J ends lost 2 bases and 0 bases, in that order; junction bases with no gene match: 7. The CDR3 covers 17 residues. CDR3 loop: CASSYNGTGLANYGYTF. CDR3 in DNA: TGTGCCAGCAGTTACAATGGGACAGGGTTGGCTAACTATGGCTACACCTTC.